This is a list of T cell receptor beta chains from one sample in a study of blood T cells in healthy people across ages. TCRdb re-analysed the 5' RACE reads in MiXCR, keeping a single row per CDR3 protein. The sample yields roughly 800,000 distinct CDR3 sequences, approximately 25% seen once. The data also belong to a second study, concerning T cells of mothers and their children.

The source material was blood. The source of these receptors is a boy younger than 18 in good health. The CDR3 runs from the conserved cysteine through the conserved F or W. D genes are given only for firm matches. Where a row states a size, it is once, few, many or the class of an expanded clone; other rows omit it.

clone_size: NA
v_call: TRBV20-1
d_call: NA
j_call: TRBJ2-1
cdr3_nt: TGCAGTGCTAGAAAGGTAGACAGCGCCTACAATGAGCAGTTCTTC
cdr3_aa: CSARKVDSAYNEQFF

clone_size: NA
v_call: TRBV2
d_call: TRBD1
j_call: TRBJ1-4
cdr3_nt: TGTGCCAGCAGGGAACAGGGGCAGTCTGAAAAACTGTTTTTT
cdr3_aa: CASREQGQSEKLFF

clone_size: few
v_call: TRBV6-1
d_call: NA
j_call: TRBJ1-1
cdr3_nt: TGTGCCAGCAGTCCCCGGTACAGATATATGAACACTGAAGCTTTCTTT
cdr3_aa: CASSPRYRYMNTEAFF

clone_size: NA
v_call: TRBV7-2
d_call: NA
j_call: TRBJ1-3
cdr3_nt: TGTGCCAGCAGCTTAGCGCCGGGCTACGGAAACACCATATATTTT
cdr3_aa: CASSLAPGYGNTIYF

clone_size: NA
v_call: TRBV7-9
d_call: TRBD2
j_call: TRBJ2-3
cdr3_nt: TGTGCCAGCAGCTTGCTGACTAGCGGGAACCGAGGAGATACGCAGTATTTT
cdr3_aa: CASSLLTSGNRGDTQYF

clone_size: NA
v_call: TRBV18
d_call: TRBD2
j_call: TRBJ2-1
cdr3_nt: TGTGCCAGCTCACCACCTAGCGGGAGCATTGTTGAGCAGTTCTTC
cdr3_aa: CASSPPSGSIVEQFF

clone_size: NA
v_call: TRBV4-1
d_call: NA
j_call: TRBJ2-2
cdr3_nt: TGCGCCAGCAGCTGGGGCAGGACCGTGAACACCGGGGAGCTGTTTTTT
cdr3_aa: CASSWGRTVNTGELFF

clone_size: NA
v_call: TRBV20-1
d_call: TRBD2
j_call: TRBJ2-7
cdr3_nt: TGCAGTGCTAGAGATATCGGGGGGAGCTCCTACGAGCAGTACTTC
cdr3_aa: CSARDIGGSSYEQYF

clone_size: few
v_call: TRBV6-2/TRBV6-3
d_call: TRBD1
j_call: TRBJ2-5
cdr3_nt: TGTGCCAGCAGTGCTACCATAAGAACAGGGGGCTCAGAGACCCAGTACTTC
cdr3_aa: CASSATIRTGGSETQYF

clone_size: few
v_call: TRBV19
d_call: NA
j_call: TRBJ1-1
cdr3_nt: TGTGCCAGTAGTATCTCTGGGGCAGGGAGGACTGAAGCTTTCTTT
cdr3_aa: CASSISGAGRTEAFF

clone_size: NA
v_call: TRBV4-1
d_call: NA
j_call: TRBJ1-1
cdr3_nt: TGCGCCAGCAGCCCCCAGATAGGCCCGGTTGCTTTCTTT
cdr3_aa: CASSPQIGPVAFF

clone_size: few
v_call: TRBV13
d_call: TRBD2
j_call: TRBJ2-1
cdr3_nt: TGTGCCAGCAGCTTAGAGGGGGCTAGCGGGAGGGTGAATGAGCAGTTCTTC
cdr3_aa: CASSLEGASGRVNEQFF

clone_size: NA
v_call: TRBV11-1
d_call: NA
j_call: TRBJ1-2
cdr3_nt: TGTGCCAGCAGCCCAGTATCAAGATCAACAGGGAGGGAGGAAAATGGCTACACCTTC
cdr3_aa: CASSPVSRSTGREENGYTF

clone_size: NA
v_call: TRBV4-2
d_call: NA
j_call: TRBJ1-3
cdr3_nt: TGTGCCAGCAGCCAAGAAGGGTCGGCAGATGCTGGAAACACCATATATTTT
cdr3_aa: CASSQEGSADAGNTIYF

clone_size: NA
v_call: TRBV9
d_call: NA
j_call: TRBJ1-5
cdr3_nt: TGTGCCAGCAGCGTAGCGGGAGGTCATCAGCCCCAGCATTTT
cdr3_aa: CASSVAGGHQPQHF

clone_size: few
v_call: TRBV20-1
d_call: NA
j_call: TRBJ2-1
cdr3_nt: TGCAGTGCTAGAGGGTTCGGCGGGGTTTTGGACAATGAGCAGTTCTTC
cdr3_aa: CSARGFGGVLDNEQFF

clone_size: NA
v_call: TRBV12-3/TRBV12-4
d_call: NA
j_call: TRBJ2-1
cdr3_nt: TGTGCCAGCAGTTCCCCCGAGGTCAAGGACAATGAGCAGTTCTTC
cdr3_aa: CASSSPEVKDNEQFF

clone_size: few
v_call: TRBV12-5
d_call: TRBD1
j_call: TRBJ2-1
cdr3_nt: TGTGCTAGTGGCCCCCTCGGGACAGGTGGATACAATGAGCAGTTCTTC
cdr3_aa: CASGPLGTGGYNEQFF

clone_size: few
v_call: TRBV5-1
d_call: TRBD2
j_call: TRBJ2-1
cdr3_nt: TGCGCCAGCAGCGGCCCTAGCGGGACGTACAATGAGCAGTTCTTC
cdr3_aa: CASSGPSGTYNEQFF

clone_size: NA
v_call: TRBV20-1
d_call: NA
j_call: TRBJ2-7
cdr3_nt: TGCAGTGCTAGAAAGGGTCGGTCCTACGAGCAGTACTTC
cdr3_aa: CSARKGRSYEQYF

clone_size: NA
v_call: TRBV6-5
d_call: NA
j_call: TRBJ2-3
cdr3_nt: TGTGCCAGCATAGGGGCCGACACAGATACGCAGTATTTT
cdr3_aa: CASIGADTDTQYF

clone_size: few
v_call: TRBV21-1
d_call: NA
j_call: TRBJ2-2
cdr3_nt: TGTGCCAGCAGCAAACTTCTGGGGGGCTCGAACACCGGGGAGCTGTTTTTT
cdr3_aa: CASSKLLGGSNTGELFF